This T cell receptor (beta chain) originates from a study of shared clonotypes between healthy human individuals. Sequencing used immunoSEQ multiplex PCR; TCRdb keeps in-frame clones, though not all of them. The data hold 450,000 to 700,000 clones, with 95% to 96% observed a single time. Study findings and constraints: Lower generation probabilities were found for non-shared clonotypes than for those shared by all four donors.

Terminally differentiated effector memory CD45RA+ cells were excluded by CCR7 positive selection of CD45RO-negative cells. Recent acute infections and vaccinations were absent in the healthy HIV-negative adult donors. Worth noting for this clone: The antigen is unknown.

Germline V CDR1 and CDR2: SEHNR, FQNEAQ (reference sequence). Trimming pared 3 bases from V and 6 bases from J, leaving 15 bases between. The CDR3 is 15 residues long. V usage is TRBV7-9 and J usage is TRBJ2-1; no reliable D call. This sequence was found in a woman aged 25 to 39 in good health. Sequenced sample: naive CD8+ T cells sorted from blood. The CDR3 DNA follows: TGTGCCAGCAGCTTGGGCCCGACCAGCATCAATGAGCAGTTCTTC. It is translated as CASSLGPTSINEQFF.